Following are 7 T cell receptor beta chains from one sample sequenced in a study of cytomegalovirus exposure and HLA in healthy donors. PCR involved 60 Vbeta and 13 Jbeta primers. Sequencing was performed with immunoSEQ multiplex PCR; in TCRdb, only in-frame clones are kept and a portion is missing. Seen here are 150,000 to 200,000 clones, 76% observed once, and the top ten hold about 3%. The specimen sequenced was PBMCs. These receptors were collected from a male donor in good health and CMV-seronegative.

V usage is TRBV29-1 and J usage is TRBJ2-5, with D possibly being TRBD1 (6 bases). The CDR3 length is 11 residues. Germline lookup yields CDR1 SQVTM and CDR2 ANQGSEA. Trimming removed 3 bases from V and 11 bases from J, with 13 bases in between. The CDR3 loop reads CSVDRGLEQYF. CDR3 in DNA: TGCAGCGTTGACAGGGGCTTAGAGCAGTACTTC.

This chain uses TRBV29-1 with TRBJ2-1; 9 nucleotides line up with TRBD2. CDR3 length: 15 amino acids. Unmatched junction bases numbered 3, after V lost 3 bases and J lost 0 bases. The germline CDR1 and CDR2 sequences are SQVTM and ANQGSEA. CDR3 residues: CSVELAGSSYNEQFF. The CDR3 region has the DNA TGCAGCGTTGAGCTAGCGGGGAGCTCCTACAATGAGCAGTTCTTC.

This clone has more than one count but fewer than ten. DNA for the CDR3: TGCGCCAGCAGCCCTGATGGGGCGAGGGAGCAGTACTTC. This encodes CASSPDGAREQYF. The chain employs TRBV4-3 and TRBJ2-7, with a possible D match to TRBD1 (5 bases). This CDR3 spans 13 amino acids. V was cut by 4 bases and J by 7 bases, with 14 bases left in between. Germline CDR1 reads LGHNA; CDR2 reads YSLEER.

The CDR3 is CASSGSGRTGDEQFF. DNA of the CDR3: TGTGCCAGCAGCGGATCCGGGAGGACCGGGGATGAGCAGTTCTTC. V and J are TRBV7-2 and TRBJ2-1, with 7 bases lining up with TRBD2. The CDR3 loop spans 15 amino acids. In germline, CDR1 is SGHTA, CDR2 FQGNSA. V lost 5 bases to trimming and J lost 8 bases; unmatched junction nucleotides: 12.

The chain has TRBV4-2 and TRBJ1-1; TRBD1 agrees at 7 bases. The CDR3 is 15 amino acids. V lost 3 bases, J lost 9 bases, and 13 bases stayed unmatched. Germline V gene sequence: CDR1 LGHNA, CDR2 YNFKEQ. The DNA for the CDR3 is TGTGCCAGCAGCCACCAAGTCCGGGACAGTAATAAAGCTTTCTTT. Translation: CASSHQVRDSNKAFF.

This clone has just one count. The chain joins TRBV6-5 to TRBJ1-6; D is unresolved. Trimming left V 0 bases short and J 9 bases short, with 12 bases between. CDR1 and CDR2 (germline): MNHEY, SVGAGI. This CDR3 region has 15 residues. The chain's CDR3 is CASSYSRVRSSPLHF. The CDR3, as DNA: TGTGCCAGCAGTTACTCGAGGGTCCGCAGTTCACCCCTCCACTTT.

This chain connects TRBV11-2 to TRBJ2-1; 11 bases fit TRBD2. Germline V CDR1 and CDR2: SGHAT, FQNNGV. This CDR3 is 19 amino acids long. With 6 bases clipped from V and 0 bases from J, the junction kept 13 bases outside the gene matches. The CDR3 DNA reads TGTGCCAGCAGAGACAGGAGCACTAGCGGGAGAGGCTCCTACAATGAGCAGTTCTTC. This encodes CASRDRSTSGRGSYNEQFF.